This record concerns one T cell receptor (beta chain) sequence. Its antigen is still unknown. CDR3 length: 15 amino acids. The germline CDR1 and CDR2 sequences are LGHDT and YNNKEL (reference sequence). The V gene end was trimmed by 1 base and the J gene end by 5 bases; junction bases not matched to a gene: 2. The data originate from a study of CD8 T cells in ankylosing spondylitis. Study results and limitations: What appeared characteristic of ankylosing spondylitis blood was a TCR beta motif of 7 or 8 highly homologous variants.

TCRdb re-called the 5' RACE reads with MiXCR, one entry per CDR3 protein. The sample has hundreds of thousands of distinct CDR3 sequences; 15% to 20% are singletons. This TCR was sampled from a male donor with ankylosing spondylitis. The rearrangement links TRBV3-1 to TRBJ2-1, with TRBD1 matching 10 bases. The sample comprised blood, either unsorted or a sorted T cell fraction (not recorded which). In nucleotides, the CDR3 is TGTGCCAGCAGCCAAGGGACAGGGGGACACAATGAGCAGTTCTTC. Protein: CASSQGTGGHNEQFF.